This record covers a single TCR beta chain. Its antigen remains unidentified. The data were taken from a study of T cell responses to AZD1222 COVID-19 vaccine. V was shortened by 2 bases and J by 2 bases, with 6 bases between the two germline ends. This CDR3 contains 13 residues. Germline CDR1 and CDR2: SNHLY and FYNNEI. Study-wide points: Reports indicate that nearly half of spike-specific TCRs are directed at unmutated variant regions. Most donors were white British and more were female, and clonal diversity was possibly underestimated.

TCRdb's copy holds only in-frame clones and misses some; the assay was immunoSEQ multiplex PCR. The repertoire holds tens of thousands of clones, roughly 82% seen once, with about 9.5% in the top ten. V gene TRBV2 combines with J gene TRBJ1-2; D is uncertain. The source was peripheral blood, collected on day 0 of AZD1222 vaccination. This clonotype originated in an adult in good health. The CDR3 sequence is CASSETENYGYTF. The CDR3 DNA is TGTGCCAGCAGTGAAACGGAAAACTATGGCTACACCTTC.